The 24 T cell receptor beta chains listed next were all sequenced from one sample in a study of blood T cell repertoires in COVID-19. Libraries were prepared by immunoSEQ multiplex PCR; TCRdb keeps only in-frame clonotypes and omits some of them. Of more than 20,000 clones in the sample, 77% were seen once. The sample comprised peripheral blood. The receptors were sampled from a man older than 75 with active or convalescent COVID-19.

This clone has more than one count but fewer than ten. This chain joins TRBV28 and TRBJ1-5; weak D call: TRBD1 (5 bases). The V end lost 6 bases, the J end lost 0 bases, and 12 bases lay between the germline ends. CDR3 size: 15 residues. CDR1 and CDR2 from the germline V gene are MDHEN and SYDVKM. DNA of the CDR3: TGTGCCAGCAGACCTGGAGGGGTTAGCAATCAGCCCCAGCATTTT. Residues: CASRPGGVSNQPQHF.

This chain uses TRBV11-2 with TRBJ2-1; the match to TRBD1 covers 7 bases. Germline assignment: CDR1 SGHAT and CDR2 FQNNGV. The J segment lost 4 bases and the V segment lost 4 bases, leaving 1 base of the junction unmatched. The CDR3 contains 13 residues. The CDR3 reads CASSWGQYNEQFF. The CDR3 nucleotides are TGTGCCAGCAGCTGGGGACAGTACAATGAGCAGTTCTTC.

This sequence joins TRBV5-1 and TRBJ2-3, with a tentative D call TRBD1 (5 bases). Trimming removed 3 bases from V and 3 bases from J, with 8 bases in between. From germline, CDR1 is SGHRS and CDR2 YFSETQ. This CDR3 region has 13 residues. CDR3 bases: TGCGCCAGCAGCTGGACAAGGACAGATACGCAGTATTTT. Amino acids: CASSWTRTDTQYF.

The chain employs TRBV10-3 and TRBJ2-2; TRBD1 agrees at 10 bases. Trimming took 6 bases from V and 4 from J; bases not matched to a gene: 14. The CDR3 sequence is 18 residues long. The germline gives CDR1 ENHRY, CDR2 SYGVKD. In nucleotides, the CDR3 is TGTGCCATCAGGGAGGGCTTACGGACAGGGGGATCCACCGGGGAGCTGTTTTTT. Its translation: CAIREGLRTGGSTGELFF.

The chain recombines TRBV4-3 with TRBJ1-5; 8 nucleotides agree with TRBD1. J lost 6 bases, V lost 2 bases, and 6 bases had no gene match. The germline CDR1 and CDR2 sequences are LGHNA and YSLEER. The CDR3 runs to 15 residues. The CDR3: CASSQNSGGSQPQHF. CDR3 nucleotide sequence: TGCGCCAGCAGCCAAAATTCAGGGGGCAGTCAGCCCCAGCATTTT.

This clone was found a few times. The V gene is TRBV9, the J gene TRBJ2-7; 9 bases fit TRBD1. Germline CDR1 reads SGDLS; CDR2 reads YYNGEE. This CDR3 region has 14 residues. V lost 2 bases, J lost 2 bases, and 2 bases stayed unmatched. DNA of the CDR3: TGTGCCAGCAGCGTGGGGACAGGGCCCTACGAGCAGTACTTC. It codes for CASSVGTGPYEQYF.

The J gene is TRBJ1-5, the V gene TRBV9, with 7 nucleotides matching TRBD1. V lost 4 bases and J lost 6; bases outside the gene matches: 10. Germline values: CDR1 SGDLS, CDR2 YYNGEE. The CDR3 has 15 residues. The CDR3 region is CASSRTGAGGQPQHF. The DNA for the CDR3 is TGTGCCAGCAGCAGAACAGGGGCCGGGGGTCAGCCCCAGCATTTT.

The chain employs TRBV28 and TRBJ1-1; D may be TRBD1 (5 bases). V dropped 1 base and J dropped 8 bases, with 11 bases sitting between them. This CDR3 is 13 amino acids long. The V gene's germline CDR1 is MDHEN and CDR2 SYDVKM. The CDR3 nucleotides read TGTGCCAGCAGTTTATTTAGTAGGGGCGAAGCTTTCTTT. Translated: CASSLFSRGEAFF.

V gene TRBV29-1 combines with J gene TRBJ1-1, with TRBD1 as a possible D gene (5 bases). The V and J ends lost 3 bases and 0 bases respectively, with 8 bases between them. Germline loops: CDR1 SQVTM, CDR2 ANQGSEA. The CDR3 runs to 13 residues. The CDR3 reads CSVDMGLNTEAFF. CDR3 nucleotides: TGCAGCGTTGATATGGGGCTGAACACTGAAGCTTTCTTT.

The chain uses TRBV10-3 and TRBJ2-3; possibly TRBD2 for D (5 bases). The CDR3 totals 16 residues. The V end lost 2 bases, the J end lost 3 bases, and 15 bases lay between the germline ends. The germline CDR1 and CDR2 sequences are ENHRY and SYGVKD. CDR3 coding DNA: TGTGCCATCAGTGAGGGAGGCGGTTTGCGGACAGATACGCAGTATTTT. Protein: CAISEGGGLRTDTQYF.

This rearrangement joins TRBV5-1 to TRBJ2-5, with 8 bases identical to TRBD2. Looked up from germline, CDR1 is SGHRS and CDR2 is YFSETQ. After removal of 4 bases from V and 4 bases from J, the junction contained 9 bases not matched to a gene. This CDR3 is 15 amino acids long. CDR3 sequence (DNA): TGCGCCAGCAGCAGATCGGGGGGGACTGGAGAGACCCAGTACTTC. It yields the protein CASSRSGGTGETQYF.

The V and J genes are TRBV19 and TRBJ2-6; 7 nucleotides match TRBD1. The CDR3 has 15 amino acids. The J segment lost 3 bases and the V segment lost 10 bases, leaving 9 bases of the junction unmatched. CDR1 is LNHDA, CDR2 SQIVND, per germline (reference sequence). The CDR3 nucleotides are TGTGCCACGGAGGAACAGGGGTTTGGGGCCAACGTCCTGACTTTC. Its translation is CATEEQGFGANVLTF.

This clone showed up just a few times. J is TRBJ2-3 and V is TRBV7-2; 11 positions match TRBD2. Germline CDR1 and CDR2: SGHTA and FQGNSA. V shed 4 bases, J shed 1 base, and the junction held 10 bases outside the gene matches. This CDR3 spans 18 amino acids. CDR3: CASSYTYSGGGGTDTQYF. In nucleotides, the CDR3 is TGTGCCAGCAGCTATACCTATAGCGGGGGGGGAGGCACAGATACGCAGTATTTT.

The chain uses TRBV19 and TRBJ1-5; 8 positions match TRBD1. Germline assignment: CDR1 LNHDA and CDR2 SQIVND (reference sequence). The CDR3 is 14 amino acids. Germline trimming cut 3 bases from V and 8 bases from J; bases unmatched to any gene: 6. The DNA of the CDR3 is TGTGCCAGTAGTATTTCAGGGGGCTATGAGCCCCAGCATTTT. It encodes CASSISGGYEPQHF.

The chain uses TRBV6-5 and TRBJ1-1; no clear D gene. Per germline, CDR1 MNHEY and CDR2 SVGAGI. V gave up 2 bases and J gave up 0 bases, with 4 bases separating them. The CDR3 has 13 amino acids. Written as DNA, the CDR3 is TGTGCCAGCAGTTACACAGTGAACACTGAAGCTTTCTTT. Protein product: CASSYTVNTEAFF.

The rearrangement joins TRBV4-1 to TRBJ2-1; 7 nucleotides match TRBD2. V lost 1 base to trimming and J lost 2 bases; unmatched junction nucleotides: 5. The CDR3 is 16 amino acids. Germline lookup yields CDR1 MGHRA and CDR2 YSYEKL. CDR3 sequence reads: CASSQAGGPPYNEQFF. The DNA of the CDR3 is TGCGCCAGCAGCCAAGCGGGGGGTCCCCCCTACAATGAGCAGTTCTTC.

The J gene is TRBJ2-2, the V gene TRBV27; tentatively, D is TRBD1 (6 bases). This CDR3 region has 17 residues. Trimming left V 5 bases short and J 7 bases short, with 23 bases between. Germline-derived CDR1 and CDR2 are MNHEY and SMNVEV (reference sequence). The CDR3 sequence is CASSPRQVSTIRGELFF. The DNA for the CDR3 is TGTGCCAGCAGTCCCAGACAGGTTTCTACTATCCGCGGGGAGCTGTTTTTT.

The chain recombines TRBV7-6 with TRBJ2-2, with TRBD2 identical over 11 bases. Germline loops: CDR1 SGHVS, CDR2 FNYEAQ. The CDR3 loop spans 16 amino acids. The ends lost 6 bases at V and 4 bases at J; junction bases unmatched: 7. The CDR3 sequence: CASRDPSGRFTGELFF. CDR3 nucleotides: TGTGCCAGCAGAGATCCTAGCGGGAGGTTCACCGGGGAGCTGTTTTTT.

In DNA, the CDR3 is TGTGCCAGTAGTCCGACCGGAGGTGGAGGCTACACCTTC. This sequence encodes CASSPTGGGGYTF. The chain uses TRBV19 and TRBJ1-2; D unclear. The CDR3 has 13 residues. The ends were cut back, 5 bases at V and 8 bases at J, with 15 bases in the middle. Germline-derived CDR1 and CDR2 are LNHDA and SQIVND (reference sequence).

This clone was observed a handful of times. The chain has TRBV7-6 and TRBJ2-7, with 7 bases that match TRBD2. The CDR3 has 12 amino acids. The V segment lost 4 bases and the J segment 6 bases; nucleotides outside the gene matches: 3. Germline V gene lookup returns CDR1 SGHVS and CDR2 FNYEAQ. The CDR3 DNA reads TGTGCCAGCAGCTCGCGGGGGACCGAGCAGTACTTC. Translation gives CASSSRGTEQYF. The whole variable domain, remainder taken from reference TRBV7-6 and TRBJ2-7, is GAGVSQSPRYKVTKRGQDVALRCDPISGHVSLYWYRQALGQGPEFLTYFNYEAQQDKSGLPNDRFSAERPEGSISTLTIQRTEQRDSAMYRCASSSRGTEQYFGPGTRLTVT.

The J gene is TRBJ2-1, the V gene TRBV10-3, with a tentative D call TRBD1 (6 bases). This CDR3 region has 13 residues. V lost 5 bases and J lost 6, with 11 bases in between. The germline V gene encodes CDR1 ENHRY and CDR2 SYGVKD. The CDR3 DNA reads as TGTGCCATCAGTTACGGGACACCCAATGAGCAGTTCTTC. This translates into CAISYGTPNEQFF.

The V and J genes are TRBV6-5 and TRBJ1-2; D is possibly TRBD1 (6 bases). Germline CDR1 MNHEY, CDR2 SVGAGI. The V and J ends lost 4 bases and 8 bases respectively, with 11 bases between them. The length of the CDR3 is 12 residues. The CDR3 DNA reads TGTGCCAGCAGTTCACAGGGATTGGGCTACACCTTC. Protein: CASSSQGLGYTF.

V gene TRBV7-6 combines with J gene TRBJ2-5, with 12 positions matching TRBD1. Per the germline V gene, CDR1 is SGHVS and CDR2 is FNYEAQ. The CDR3 spans 15 residues. J gave up 5 bases and V 5 bases, and 6 bases lay outside the gene matches. This chain's CDR3 is CASSRSGTGGETQYF. The CDR3 DNA is TGTGCCAGCAGCCGATCCGGGACAGGGGGCGAGACCCAGTACTTC.

The gene calls are TRBV5-4 and TRBJ1-1, with D possibly TRBD1 on 5 matching bases. The CDR3 sequence is 15 residues long. V lost 2 bases and J lost 4, with 15 bases in between. Germline V lookup: CDR1 SGHNT, CDR2 YYREEE (reference sequence). The CDR3 DNA sequence: TGTGCCAGCAGCTTACCCAACAGGCGAGGCACTGAAGCTTTCTTT. Amino acid sequence: CASSLPNRRGTEAFF. Full variable domain (rest looked up from reference TRBV5-4 and TRBJ1-1): ETGVTQSPTHLIKTRGQQVTLRCSSQSGHNTVSWYQQALGQGPQFIFQYYREEENGRGNFPPRFSGLQFPNYSSELNVNALELDDSALYLCASSLPNRRGTEAFFGQGTRLTVV.